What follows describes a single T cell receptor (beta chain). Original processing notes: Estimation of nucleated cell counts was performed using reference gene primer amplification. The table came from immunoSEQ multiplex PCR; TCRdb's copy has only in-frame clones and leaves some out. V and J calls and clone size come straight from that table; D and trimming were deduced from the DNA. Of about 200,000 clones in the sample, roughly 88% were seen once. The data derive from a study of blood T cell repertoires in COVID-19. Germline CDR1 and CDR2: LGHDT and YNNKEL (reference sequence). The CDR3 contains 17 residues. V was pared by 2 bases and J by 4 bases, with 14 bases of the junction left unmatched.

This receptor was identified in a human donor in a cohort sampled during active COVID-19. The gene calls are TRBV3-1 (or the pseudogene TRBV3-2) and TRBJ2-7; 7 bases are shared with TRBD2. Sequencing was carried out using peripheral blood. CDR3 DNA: TGTGCCAGCAGCCAAACCCCTCAAGCGGGACGTAGGTACGAGCAGTACTTC. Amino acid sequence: CASSQTPQAGRRYEQYF.